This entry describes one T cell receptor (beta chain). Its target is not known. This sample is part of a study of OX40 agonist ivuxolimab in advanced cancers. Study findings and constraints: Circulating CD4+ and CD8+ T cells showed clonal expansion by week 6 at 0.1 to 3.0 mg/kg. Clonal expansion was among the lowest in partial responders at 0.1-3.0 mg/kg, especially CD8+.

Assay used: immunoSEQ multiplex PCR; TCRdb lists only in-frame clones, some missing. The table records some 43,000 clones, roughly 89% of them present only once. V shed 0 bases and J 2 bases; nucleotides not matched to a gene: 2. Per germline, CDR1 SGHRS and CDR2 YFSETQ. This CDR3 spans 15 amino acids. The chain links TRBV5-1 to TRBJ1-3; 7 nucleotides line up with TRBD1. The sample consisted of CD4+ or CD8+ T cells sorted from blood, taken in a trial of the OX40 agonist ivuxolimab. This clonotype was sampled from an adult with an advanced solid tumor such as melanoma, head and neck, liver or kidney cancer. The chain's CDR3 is CASSLEGAAGNTIYF. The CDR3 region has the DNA TGCGCCAGCAGCTTGGAGGGGGCAGCTGGAAACACCATATATTTT.